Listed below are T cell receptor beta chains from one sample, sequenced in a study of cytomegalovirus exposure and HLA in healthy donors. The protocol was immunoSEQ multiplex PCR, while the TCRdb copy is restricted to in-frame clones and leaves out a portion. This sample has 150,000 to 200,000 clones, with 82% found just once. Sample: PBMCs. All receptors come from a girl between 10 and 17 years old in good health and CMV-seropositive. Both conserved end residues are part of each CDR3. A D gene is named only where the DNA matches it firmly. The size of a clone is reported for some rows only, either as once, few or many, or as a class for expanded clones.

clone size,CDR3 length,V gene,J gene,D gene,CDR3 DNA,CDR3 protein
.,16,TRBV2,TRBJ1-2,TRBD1,TGTGCCAGCAGCCGGACAGGGGAAGGGCGGCGCTATGGCTACACCTTC,CASSRTGEGRRYGYTF
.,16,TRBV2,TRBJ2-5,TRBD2,TGTGCCAGCACAGGGCGGGGGGGCTATAGAGGGGGGACCCAGTACTTC,CASTGRGGYRGGTQYF
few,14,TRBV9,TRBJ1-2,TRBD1,TGTGCCAGCAGCCAACAGGGGGGGAGTCATGGCTACACCTTC,CASSQQGGSHGYTF
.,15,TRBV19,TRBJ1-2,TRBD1,TGTGCCAGTAAGAGGGGGCTTCCCCAAAACTATGGCTACACCTTC,CASKRGLPQNYGYTF
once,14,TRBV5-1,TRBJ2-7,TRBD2,TGCGCCAGCAGACAGGGTAGCGGGAGTAACGAGCAGTACTTC,CASRQGSGSNEQYF
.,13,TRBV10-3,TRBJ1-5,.,TGTGCCACCGGCTGGGGGGTAAGTCAGCCCCAGCATTTT,CATGWGVSQPQHF
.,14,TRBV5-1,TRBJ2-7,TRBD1,TGCGCCAGCAGCTTTGGGACAGTTAACTACGAGCAGTACTTC,CASSFGTVNYEQYF
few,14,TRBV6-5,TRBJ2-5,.,TGTGCCAGCTGGGAGGCCACGGATAAGAGAACCCAGTACTTC,CASWEATDKRTQYF
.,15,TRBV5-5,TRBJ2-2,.,TGTGCCAGCAGTTGGACGGGGGACTTCACCGGGGAGCTGTTTTTT,CASSWTGDFTGELFF
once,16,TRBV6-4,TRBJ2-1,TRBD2,TGTGCCAGCAGTGACTCAGCGGGAAGGTCCTACAATGAGCAGTTCTTC,CASSDSAGRSYNEQFF
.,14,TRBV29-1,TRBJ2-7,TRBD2,TGCAGCGTCACAGGTTTAGGGAGGGACTACGAGCAGTACTTC,CSVTGLGRDYEQYF
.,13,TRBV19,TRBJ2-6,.,TGTGCCAGTAGTGCCACAGGGGCCAACGTCCTGACTTTC,CASSATGANVLTF
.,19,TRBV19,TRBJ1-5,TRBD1,TGTGCCAGTAGTATAGATCCGAGACAGGGGGTTAATAGCAATCAGCCCCAGCATTTT,CASSIDPRQGVNSNQPQHF
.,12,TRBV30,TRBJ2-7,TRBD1,TGTGCCTGGTACAGGGGCCTATACGAGCAGTACTTC,CAWYRGLYEQYF
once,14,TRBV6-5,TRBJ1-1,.,TGTGCCAGCAGGGCGTGGCAGGGTATACCTGAAGCTTTCTTT,CASRAWQGIPEAFF
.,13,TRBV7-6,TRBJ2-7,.,TGTGCCAGCGGCCAGGGGACAACCTACGAGCAGTACTTC,CASGQGTTYEQYF
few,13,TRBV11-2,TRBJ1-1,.,TGTGCCAGCAGCTTAGATCCAGGGTTGGCAGCTTTCTTT,CASSLDPGLAAFF
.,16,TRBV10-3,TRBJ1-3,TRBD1,TGTGCCATCAGTGACCCCCGGGACAGGGGGGGAAACACCATATATTTT,CAISDPRDRGGNTIYF
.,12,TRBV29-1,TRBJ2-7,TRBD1,TGCAGCGTACGGACAGGCCTCTACGAGCAGTACTTC,CSVRTGLYEQYF
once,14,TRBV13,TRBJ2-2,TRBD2,TGTGCCAGCAGCTTTGCTAGCGGGATTGGGGAGCTGTTTTTT,CASSFASGIGELFF
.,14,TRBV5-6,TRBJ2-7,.,TGTGCCAGCAGCTTGGGAGGAGGGTACTACGAGCAGTACTTC,CASSLGGGYYEQYF
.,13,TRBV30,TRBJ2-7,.,TGTGCCTGGAGGTTCGAGAGCTCCTACGAGCAGTACTTC,CAWRFESSYEQYF
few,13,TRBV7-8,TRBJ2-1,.,TGTGCCAGCAGCTTAGACAGGAACAATGAGCAGTTCTTC,CASSLDRNNEQFF
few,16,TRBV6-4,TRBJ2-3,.,TGTGCCAGCAGTGACCTTAGTGGGGCCGATACAGATACGCAGTATTTT,CASSDLSGADTDTQYF
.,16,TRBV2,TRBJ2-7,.,TGTGCCAGCAGTGGCAGGGGGGCTACTCTACGCTACGAGCAGTACTTC,CASSGRGATLRYEQYF
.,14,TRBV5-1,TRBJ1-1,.,TGCGCCAGCAGCTTGGTACCCGGGAACACTGAAGCTTTCTTT,CASSLVPGNTEAFF
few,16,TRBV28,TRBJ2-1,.,TGTGCCAGCAGTCCCAATCCGGGACTTAACTACAATGAGCAGTTCTTC,CASSPNPGLNYNEQFF
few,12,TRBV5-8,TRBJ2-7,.,TGTGCCAGCAGGGGCCTGGCCTACGAGCAGTACTTC,CASRGLAYEQYF
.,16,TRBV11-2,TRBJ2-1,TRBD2,TGTGCCAGCAGCTCCCTGACTAGCGGGGTCTACAATGAGCAGTTCTTC,CASSSLTSGVYNEQFF
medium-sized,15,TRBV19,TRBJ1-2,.,TGTGCCAGTACCACAGTTTGGGGCAGCATCTATGGCTACACCTTC,CASTTVWGSIYGYTF
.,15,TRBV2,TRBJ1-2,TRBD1,TGTGCCAGCAGTCCCGGGACAGGGGACCTCTATGGCTACACCTTC,CASSPGTGDLYGYTF
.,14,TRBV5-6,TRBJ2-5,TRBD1,TGTGCCAGCAGCTTAGGGGGCAACCAAGAGACCCAGTACTTC,CASSLGGNQETQYF
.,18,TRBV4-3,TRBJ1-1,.,TGCGCCAGCAGCCAAGATCGGCAGGGGCAACAGACCAACACTGAAGCTTTCTTT,CASSQDRQGQQTNTEAFF
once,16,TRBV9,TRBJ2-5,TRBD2,TGTGCCAGCAGCTCCCGACTAGCGGGAGTCGGAGAGACCCAGTACTTC,CASSSRLAGVGETQYF
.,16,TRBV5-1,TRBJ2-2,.,TGCGCCAGCAGCTTGGCAGGACTCAGAAACACCGGGGAGCTGTTTTTT,CASSLAGLRNTGELFF
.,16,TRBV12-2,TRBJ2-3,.,TGTGCAAGTCGCTACACTAGCGGGAGTAGGACAGATACGCAGTATTTT,CASRYTSGSRTDTQYF
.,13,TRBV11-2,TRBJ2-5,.,TGTGCCAGCAGCCCGGGGGAGCAAGAGACCCAGTACTTC,CASSPGEQETQYF
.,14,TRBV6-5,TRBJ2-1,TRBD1,TGTGCCAGCAGGACCGACAGGGGGTACAATGAGCAGTTCTTC,CASRTDRGYNEQFF
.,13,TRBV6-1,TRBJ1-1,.,TGTGCCAGCAGTGAATTTGGTGAGCCAGAAGCTTTCTTT,CASSEFGEPEAFF
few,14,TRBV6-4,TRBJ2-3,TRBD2,TGTGCCAGCAGTGAGCGGGGGGGCACAGATACGCAGTATTTT,CASSERGGTDTQYF
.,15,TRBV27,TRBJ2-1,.,TGTGCCCTCCGGGCCGAGCGGTCAACTTTGCGTGAGCAGTTCTTC,CALRAERSTLREQFF
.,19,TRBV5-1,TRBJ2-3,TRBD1,TGCGCCAGCAGCTTGTGGAGACAGGGCAGGAGCGCACAAAGGGGGACGCAGTATTTT,CASSLWRQGRSAQRGTQYF
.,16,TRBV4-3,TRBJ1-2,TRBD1,TGCGCCAGCAGCCAAGATCTCGCAGGGGGTCCGGGAGGCTACACCTTC,CASSQDLAGGPGGYTF
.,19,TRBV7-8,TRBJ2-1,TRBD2,TGTGCCAGCAGCCTCGGACTAGCGGGGGACGCTGGCTCCTACAATGAGCAGTTCTTC,CASSLGLAGDAGSYNEQFF
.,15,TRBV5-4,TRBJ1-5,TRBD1,TGTGCCAGCAGTCGTGGGACAGGGGCAAGTCAGCCCCAGCATTTT,CASSRGTGASQPQHF
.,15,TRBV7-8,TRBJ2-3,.,TGTGCCAGCAGCCCGCGACTAGTCGGGACAGATACGCAGTATTTT,CASSPRLVGTDTQYF
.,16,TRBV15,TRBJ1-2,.,TGTGCCACCAGCAGACAAATTTCTGGACAGAGCGCCTCCTACACCTTC,CATSRQISGQSASYTF
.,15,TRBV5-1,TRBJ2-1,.,TGCGCCAGCAGCCAAGGACATGCCACCTACAATGAGCAGTTCTTC,CASSQGHATYNEQFF
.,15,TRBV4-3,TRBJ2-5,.,TGCGCCAGCAGCCAAGAACGGGGGACCGGAGAGACCCAGTACTTC,CASSQERGTGETQYF